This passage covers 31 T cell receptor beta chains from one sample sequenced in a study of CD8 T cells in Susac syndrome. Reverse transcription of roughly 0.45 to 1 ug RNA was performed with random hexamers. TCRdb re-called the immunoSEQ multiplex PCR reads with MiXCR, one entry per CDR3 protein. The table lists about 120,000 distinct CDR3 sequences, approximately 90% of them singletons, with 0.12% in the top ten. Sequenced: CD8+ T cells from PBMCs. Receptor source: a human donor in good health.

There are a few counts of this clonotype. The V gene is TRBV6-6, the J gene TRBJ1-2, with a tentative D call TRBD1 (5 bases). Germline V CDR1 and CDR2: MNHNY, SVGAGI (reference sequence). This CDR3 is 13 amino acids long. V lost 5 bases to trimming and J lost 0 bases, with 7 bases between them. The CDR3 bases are TGTGCCAGCAGTCCGACAGCTAACTATGGCTACACCTTC. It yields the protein CASSPTANYGYTF.

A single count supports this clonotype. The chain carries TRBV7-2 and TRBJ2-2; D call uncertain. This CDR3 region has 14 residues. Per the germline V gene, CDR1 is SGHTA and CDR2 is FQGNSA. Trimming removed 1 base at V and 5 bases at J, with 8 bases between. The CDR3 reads CASSLDRRTGELFF. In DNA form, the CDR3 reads TGTGCCAGCAGCTTAGATCGTCGTACCGGGGAGCTGTTTTTT. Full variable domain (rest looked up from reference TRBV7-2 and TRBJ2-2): GAGVSQSPSNKVTEKGKDVELRCDPISGHTALYWYRQSLGQGLEFLIYFQGNSAPDKSGLPSDRFSAERTGGSVSTLTIQRTQQEDSAVYLCASSLDRRTGELFFGEGSRLTVL.

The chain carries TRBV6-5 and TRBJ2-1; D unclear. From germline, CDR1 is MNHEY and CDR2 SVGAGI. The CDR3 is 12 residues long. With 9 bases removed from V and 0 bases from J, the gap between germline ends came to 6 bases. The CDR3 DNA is TGTGCCAGTATAAGCTCCTACAATGAGCAGTTCTTC. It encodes CASISSYNEQFF.

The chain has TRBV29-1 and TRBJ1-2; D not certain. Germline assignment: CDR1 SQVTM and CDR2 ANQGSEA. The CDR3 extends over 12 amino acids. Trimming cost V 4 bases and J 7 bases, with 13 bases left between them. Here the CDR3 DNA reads TGCAGCGTTGGGGAGGATTATAGTGGCTACACCTTC. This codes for CSVGEDYSGYTF.

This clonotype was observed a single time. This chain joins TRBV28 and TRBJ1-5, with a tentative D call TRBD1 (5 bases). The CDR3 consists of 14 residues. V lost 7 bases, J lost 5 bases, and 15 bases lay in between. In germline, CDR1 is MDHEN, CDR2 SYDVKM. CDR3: CASINGGVDQPQHF. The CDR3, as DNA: TGTGCCAGCATAAACGGGGGTGTTGATCAGCCCCAGCATTTT.

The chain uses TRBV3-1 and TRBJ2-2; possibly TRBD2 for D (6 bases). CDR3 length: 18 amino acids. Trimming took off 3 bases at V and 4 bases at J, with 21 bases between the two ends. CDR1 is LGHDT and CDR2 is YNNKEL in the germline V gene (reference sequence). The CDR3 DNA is TGTGCCAGCAGCCACTTCCTAGCGAAACAGAAGGGCACCGGGGAGCTGTTTTTT. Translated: CASSHFLAKQKGTGELFF.

The CDR3 sequence is CASRPTTDTQYF. Written as DNA, the CDR3 is TGCGCCAGCAGGCCGACCACAGATACGCAGTATTTT. The genes are TRBV5-1 and TRBJ2-3; unclear D gene. Germline CDR1 and CDR2: SGHRS and YFSETQ. V gave up 5 bases and J gave up 2 bases, with 6 bases separating them. The CDR3 extends over 12 amino acids.

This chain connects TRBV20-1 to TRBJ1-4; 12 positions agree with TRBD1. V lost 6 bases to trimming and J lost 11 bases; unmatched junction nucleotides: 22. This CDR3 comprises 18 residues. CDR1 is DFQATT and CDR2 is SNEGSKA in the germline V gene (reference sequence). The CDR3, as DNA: TGCAGTGCGACGGTTCGAAGCAAGGGGACAGGGGGCCGTAGCAAACTGTTTTTT. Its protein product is CSATVRSKGTGGRSKLFF.

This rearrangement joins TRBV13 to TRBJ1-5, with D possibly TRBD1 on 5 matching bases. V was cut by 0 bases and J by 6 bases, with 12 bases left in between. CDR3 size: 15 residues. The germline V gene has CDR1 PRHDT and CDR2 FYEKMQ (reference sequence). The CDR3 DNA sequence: TGTGCCAGCAGCTTAGGGTCAGGGACCCGTCAGCCCCAGCATTTT. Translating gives CASSLGSGTRQPQHF.

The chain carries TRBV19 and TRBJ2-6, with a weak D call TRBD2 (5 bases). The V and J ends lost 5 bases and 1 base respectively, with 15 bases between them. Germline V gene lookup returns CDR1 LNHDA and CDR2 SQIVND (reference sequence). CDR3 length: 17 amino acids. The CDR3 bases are TGTGCCAGTAGTTCCGCATCGGGAAATTCTGGGGCCAACGTCCTGACTTTC. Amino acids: CASSSASGNSGANVLTF.

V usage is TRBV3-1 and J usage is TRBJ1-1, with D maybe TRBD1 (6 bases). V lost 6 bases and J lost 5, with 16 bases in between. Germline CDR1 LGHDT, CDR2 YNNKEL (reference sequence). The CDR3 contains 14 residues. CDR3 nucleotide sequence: TGTGCCAGCAGTACCCTCGACAGGTTAACTGAAGCTTTCTTT. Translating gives CASSTLDRLTEAFF.

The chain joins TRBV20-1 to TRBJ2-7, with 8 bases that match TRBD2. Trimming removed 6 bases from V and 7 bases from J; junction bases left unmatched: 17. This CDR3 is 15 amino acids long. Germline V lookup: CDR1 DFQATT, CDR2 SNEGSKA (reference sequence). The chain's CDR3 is CSAESGGASFMEQYF. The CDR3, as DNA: TGCAGTGCAGAAAGCGGGGGCGCATCTTTTATGGAGCAGTACTTC.

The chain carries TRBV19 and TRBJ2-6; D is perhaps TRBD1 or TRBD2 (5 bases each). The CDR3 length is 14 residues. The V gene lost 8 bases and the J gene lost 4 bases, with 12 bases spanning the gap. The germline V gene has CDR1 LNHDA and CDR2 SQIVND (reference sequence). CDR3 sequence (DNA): TGTGCCAGTGGGACCCCGGCAGGGGCCAACGTCCTGACTTTC. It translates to CASGTPAGANVLTF.

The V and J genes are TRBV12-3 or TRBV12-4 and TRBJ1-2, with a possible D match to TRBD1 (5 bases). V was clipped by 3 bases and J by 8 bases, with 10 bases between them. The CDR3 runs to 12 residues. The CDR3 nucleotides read TGTGCCAGCAGTTTGGCAGGGTGGGGCTACACCTTC. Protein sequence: CASSLAGWGYTF.

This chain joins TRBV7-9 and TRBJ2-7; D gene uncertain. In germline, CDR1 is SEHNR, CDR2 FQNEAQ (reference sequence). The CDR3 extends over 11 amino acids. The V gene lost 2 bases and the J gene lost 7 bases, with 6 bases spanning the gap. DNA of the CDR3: TGTGCCAGCAGCTTAATTTGGGAGCAGTACTTC. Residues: CASSLIWEQYF.

The CDR3 here is CASSRGQGSEKLFF. CDR3 coding DNA: TGCGCCAGCAGCAGGGGGCAGGGGAGTGAAAAACTGTTTTTT. The chain is built from TRBV5-1 and TRBJ1-4, with TRBD1 matching over 7 bases. V was clipped by 4 bases and J by 7 bases; unmatched bases: 7. The CDR3 sequence is 14 residues long. The germline gives CDR1 SGHRS, CDR2 YFSETQ.

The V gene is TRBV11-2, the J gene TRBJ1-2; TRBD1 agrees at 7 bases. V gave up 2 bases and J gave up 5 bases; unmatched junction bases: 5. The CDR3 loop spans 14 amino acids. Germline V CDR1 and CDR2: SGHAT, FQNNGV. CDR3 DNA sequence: TGTGCCAGCAGCTTAATAGGGGGCTCGTATGGCTACACCTTC. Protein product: CASSLIGGSYGYTF. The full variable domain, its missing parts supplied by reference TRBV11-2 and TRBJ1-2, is EAGVAQSPRYKIIEKRQSVAFWCNPISGHATLYWYQQILGQGPKLLIQFQNNGVVDDSQLPKDRFSAERLKGVDSTLKIQPAKLEDSAVYLCASSLIGGSYGYTFGSGTRLTVV.

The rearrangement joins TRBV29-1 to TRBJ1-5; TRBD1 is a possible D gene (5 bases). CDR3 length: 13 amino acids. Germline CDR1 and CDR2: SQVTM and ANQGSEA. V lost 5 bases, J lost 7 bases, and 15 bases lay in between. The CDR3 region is CSVLLPGAQPQHF. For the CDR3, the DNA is TGCAGCGTTCTCCTACCCGGGGCGCAGCCCCAGCATTTT.

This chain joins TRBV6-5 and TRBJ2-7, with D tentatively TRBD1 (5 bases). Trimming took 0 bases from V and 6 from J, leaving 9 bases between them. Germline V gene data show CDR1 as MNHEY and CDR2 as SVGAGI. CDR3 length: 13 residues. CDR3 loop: CASSYSMTAEQYF. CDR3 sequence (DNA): TGTGCCAGCAGTTACTCGATGACAGCCGAGCAGTACTTC.

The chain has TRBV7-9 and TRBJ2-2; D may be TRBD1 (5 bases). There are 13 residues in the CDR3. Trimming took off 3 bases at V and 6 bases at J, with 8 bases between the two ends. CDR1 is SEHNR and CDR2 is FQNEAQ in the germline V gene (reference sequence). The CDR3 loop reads CASSLTVPGELFF. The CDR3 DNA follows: TGTGCCAGCAGCTTGACAGTCCCCGGGGAGCTGTTTTTT.

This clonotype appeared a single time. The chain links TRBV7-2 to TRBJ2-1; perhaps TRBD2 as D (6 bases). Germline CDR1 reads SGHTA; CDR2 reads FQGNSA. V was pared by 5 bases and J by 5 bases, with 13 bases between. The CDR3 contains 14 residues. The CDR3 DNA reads TGTGCCAGCAGCCTGCAGCGGGCGCACAATGAGCAGTTCTTC. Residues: CASSLQRAHNEQFF.

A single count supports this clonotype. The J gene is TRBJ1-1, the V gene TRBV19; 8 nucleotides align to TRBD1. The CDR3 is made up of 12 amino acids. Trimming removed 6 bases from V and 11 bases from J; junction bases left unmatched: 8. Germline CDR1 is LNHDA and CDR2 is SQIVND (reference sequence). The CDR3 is CASRDRATGAFF. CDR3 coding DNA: TGTGCCAGTAGGGACAGGGCGACCGGGGCTTTCTTT.

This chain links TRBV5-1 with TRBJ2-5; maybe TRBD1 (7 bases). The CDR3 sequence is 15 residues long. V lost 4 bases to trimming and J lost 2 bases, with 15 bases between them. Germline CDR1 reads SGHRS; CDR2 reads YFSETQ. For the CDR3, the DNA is TGCGCCAGCAGCAAGGGGGCCGGGACTCAAGAGACCCAGTACTTC. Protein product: CASSKGAGTQETQYF.

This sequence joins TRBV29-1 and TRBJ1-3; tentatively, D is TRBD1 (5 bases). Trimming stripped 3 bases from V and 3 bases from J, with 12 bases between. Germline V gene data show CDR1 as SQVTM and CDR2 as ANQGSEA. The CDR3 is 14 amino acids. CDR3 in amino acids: CSVDQGGIGNTIYF. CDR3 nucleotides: TGCAGCGTTGATCAGGGAGGCATTGGAAACACCATATATTTT.

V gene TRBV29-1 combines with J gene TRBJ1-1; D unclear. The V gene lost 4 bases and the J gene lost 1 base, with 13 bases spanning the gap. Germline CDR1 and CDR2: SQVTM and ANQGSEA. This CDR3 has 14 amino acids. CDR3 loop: CSVAGGGENTEAFF. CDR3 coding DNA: TGCAGCGTTGCGGGAGGCGGGGAGAACACTGAAGCTTTCTTT.

CDR3 nucleotides: TGTGCCAGTAGTATAGATCAACCCGTCTTAGCAGCCAAAAACATTCAGTACTTC. Translating it yields CASSIDQPVLAAKNIQYF. The chain links TRBV19 to TRBJ2-4, with D unclear. Germline V gene data show CDR1 as LNHDA and CDR2 as SQIVND (reference sequence). The V end lost 0 bases, the J end lost 0 bases, and 15 bases lay between the germline ends. This CDR3 spans 18 amino acids.

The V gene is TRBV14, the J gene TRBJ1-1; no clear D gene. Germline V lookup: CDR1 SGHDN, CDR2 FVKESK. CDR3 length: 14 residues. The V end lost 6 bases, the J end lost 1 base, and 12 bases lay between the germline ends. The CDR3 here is CASRRAGENTEAFF. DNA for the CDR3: TGTGCCAGCAGGAGGGCAGGCGAGAACACTGAAGCTTTCTTT.

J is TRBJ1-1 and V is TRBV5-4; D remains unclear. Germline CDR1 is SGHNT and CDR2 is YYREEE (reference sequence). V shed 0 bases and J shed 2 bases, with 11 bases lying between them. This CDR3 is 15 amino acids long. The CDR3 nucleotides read TGTGCCAGCAGCTTGGATGTGCTATTAAACACTGAAGCTTTCTTT. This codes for CASSLDVLLNTEAFF.

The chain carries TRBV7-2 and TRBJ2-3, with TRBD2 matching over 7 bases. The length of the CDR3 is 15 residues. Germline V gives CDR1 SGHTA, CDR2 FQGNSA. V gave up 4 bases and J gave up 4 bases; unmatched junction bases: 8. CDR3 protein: CASSSFSGGPDTQYF. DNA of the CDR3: TGTGCCAGCAGCTCCTTTTCGGGAGGTCCAGATACGCAGTATTTT.

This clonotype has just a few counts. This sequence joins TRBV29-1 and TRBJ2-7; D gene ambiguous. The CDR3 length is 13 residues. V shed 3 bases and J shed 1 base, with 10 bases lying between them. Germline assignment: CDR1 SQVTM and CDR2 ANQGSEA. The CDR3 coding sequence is TGCAGCGTTGACGGTGACACGTCCTACGAGCAGTACTTC. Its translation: CSVDGDTSYEQYF.

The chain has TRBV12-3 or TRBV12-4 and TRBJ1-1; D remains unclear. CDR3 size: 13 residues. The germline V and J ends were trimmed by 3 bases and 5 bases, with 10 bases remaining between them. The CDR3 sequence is CASSLRQLTEAFF. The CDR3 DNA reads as TGTGCCAGCAGTTTGAGGCAATTAACTGAAGCTTTCTTT.